The 16 T cell receptor beta chains below come from one sample, sequenced in a study of tumor and adjacent non-tumor tissue in lung cancer. TCRbeta libraries were built with three rounds of nested PCR, modified from ARM-PCR. A single record per CDR3 protein comes from TCRdb applying MiXCR to the multiplex PCR reads. The data show over 40,000 distinct CDR3 sequences, 74% seen once. RNA was extracted from bulk tissue without any cell sorting. More than 3 cm separated this lung sample from the edge of the tumor. Sequenced sample: distant non-tumor lung tissue. The origin of the receptors is a woman aged 55 to 70 with non-small cell lung cancer.

Comment on this clonotype: An end of the junction differs from the germline gene, which may be a read error. The chain joins TRBV11-2 to TRBJ2-3, with D uncertain. CDR3 size: 15 residues. Per germline, CDR1 SGHAT and CDR2 FQNNGV. CDR3 amino acids: CASSTCGTYTDMQYF. The DNA for the CDR3 is TGTGCCAGCAGTACGTGCGGCACCTACACAGATATGCAGTATTTT.

This clonotype has only a few counts. At one boundary the junction diverges from the germline segment, which might be a read error. The chain employs TRBV6-2 or TRBV6-3 and TRBJ2-3, with a possible D match to TRBD2 (5 bases). Germline V gene data show CDR1 as MNHEY and CDR2 as SVGEGT. The CDR3 covers 15 residues. CDR3 loop: CAGRFSFSSIDTQYF. CDR3 in DNA: TGTGCCGGCAGGTTCAGCTTCTCTAGCATAGATACGCAGTATTTT.

Regarding this clonotype: This may come from a read error, since a much larger clone is one base off. The rearrangement uses TRBV11-2 and TRBJ2-3; D uncertain. CDR1 and CDR2 (germline): SGHAT, FQNNGV. The CDR3 runs 11 residues. The ends were cut back, 4 bases at V and 5 bases at J, with 4 bases in the middle. CDR3 loop: CASSSIDTQYF. CDR3 bases: TGTGCCAGCAGCTCCATAGATACGCAGTATTTT.

This clonotype was counted once. V is TRBV4-1 and J is TRBJ2-2; 7 bases are a match to TRBD1. Unmatched junction bases numbered 10, after V lost 0 bases and J lost 12 bases. The germline gives CDR1 MGHRA, CDR2 YSYEKL. The CDR3 spans 15 residues. The CDR3 sequence: CASSQDDRETRKLFF. CDR3 nucleotides: TGCGCCAGCAGCCAAGATGACAGGGAAACCAGGAAGCTGTTTTTT.

This clonotype showed up just once. The conserved phenylalanine or tryptophan is not found at the CDR3 terminus, so this likely reflects a read error. The chain carries TRBV4-3 and TRBJ1-5, with 8 bases that match TRBD1. The CDR3 is made up of 20 amino acids. Germline V gives CDR1 LGHNA, CDR2 YSLEER. CDR3 nucleotides: TGTGCCAGCAGCCAAGATCTAAGTACAGGACAGGGAGGCGCAAATCAGCCCCAGCATCTT. Protein sequence: CASSQDLSTGQGGANQPQHL.

This clonotype was recorded many times. V and J are TRBV20-1 and TRBJ2-1; 13 bases line up with TRBD2. CDR3 size: 19 residues. V shed 4 bases and J 0 bases; nucleotides not matched to a gene: 12. Germline CDR1 reads DFQATT; CDR2 reads SNEGSKA (reference sequence). In DNA form, the CDR3 reads TGCAGTGCTACCCCCCTGGGACTAGCGGGATTGGTCTCCTACAATGAGCAGTTCTTC. Translated, it gives CSATPLGLAGLVSYNEQFF.

About this clonotype: One end of the junction fails to match germline, which may point to a read error. This CDR3 is CTSSHIGRTIYNEQFF. The CDR3 region has the DNA TGCACCAGCAGCCATATCGGGAGGACGATCTATAATGAGCAGTTCTTC. The chain links TRBV4-3 to TRBJ2-1; 7 bases agree with TRBD2. The germline V gene encodes CDR1 LGHNA and CDR2 YSLEER. The CDR3 covers 16 residues.

The chain joins TRBV29-1 to TRBJ1-4, with 9 bases that match TRBD1. The CDR3 spans 13 residues. Per germline, CDR1 SQVTM and CDR2 ANQGSEA. This chain's CDR3 is CSVVDRGYEKLFF. CDR3 in DNA: TGCAGTGTGGTGGACAGGGGATATGAAAAACTGTTTTTT.

This clonotype was detected ten times or more. Compared with germline, one end of the junction differs, possibly owing to a read error. The chain is built from TRBV6-2 or TRBV6-3 and TRBJ1-1; possibly TRBD1 for D (6 bases). The germline CDR1 and CDR2 sequences are MNHEY and SVGEGT. The CDR3 length is 12 residues. CDR3 in amino acids: CASSIGPGEAFF. The CDR3 DNA is TGTGCCAGCAGTATAGGACCAGGGGAAGCCTTCTTT.

With regard to this clonotype: A much larger clone lies a single base off, so this may be a read error. The chain employs TRBV28 and TRBJ2-5, with D maybe TRBD2 (6 bases). Trimming shortened V by 5 bases and J by 9 bases, and 13 bases separated the two germline ends. The germline CDR1 and CDR2 sequences are MDHEN and SYDVKM. The CDR3 runs 12 residues. The CDR3 here is CASSRLGEAQYF. CDR3 coding DNA: TGTGCCAGCAGTCGGCTCGGGGAGGCCCAGTACTTC.

This sequence joins TRBV6-2 or TRBV6-3 and TRBJ2-7, with a weak D call TRBD1 (6 bases). CDR3 length equals 14 residues. The germline V gene has CDR1 MNHEY and CDR2 SVGEGT. The V end was cut by 6 bases, the J end by 9 bases, with 21 bases between. The CDR3 spells CASSRSGQSYRQYF. The CDR3 DNA sequence: TGTGCCAGCAGCCGCTCCGGACAGTCCTACAGGCAGTACTTC.

This clonotype was seen a handful of times. The J gene is TRBJ2-5, the V gene TRBV20-1; TRBD2 agrees at 8 bases. Germline-derived CDR1 and CDR2 are DFQATT and SNEGSKA (reference sequence). The CDR3 extends over 14 amino acids. With 6 bases clipped from V and 4 bases from J, the junction kept 10 bases outside the gene matches. CDR3 bases: TGCAGTGCCCGGGGGGCCGGGGGGGGAGAGACCCAGTACTTC. Translated, it gives CSARGAGGGETQYF.

In regard to this clonotype: The missing conserved phenylalanine or tryptophan at the end of this CDR3 makes a read error likely. The genes are TRBV29-1 and TRBJ1-2; unclear D gene. The CDR3 has 17 amino acids. V was clipped by 4 bases and J by 8 bases, with 29 bases between them. The V gene's germline CDR1 is SQVTM and CDR2 ANQGSEA. CDR3 nucleotides: TGCAGCGTTGCCCCCCCCTTCGCCGCAGGAGGCGTCGGGGGCTACACCGTC. Protein: CSVAPPFAAGGVGGYTV.

Regarding this clonotype: The conserved closing phenylalanine or tryptophan is absent in this CDR3, likely reflecting a read error. The DNA is left out, because the CDR3 cannot be placed on it with certainty; the CDR3 is given as TCRdb lists it. This CDR3 is CASSSQGGQETLYL. The genes are TRBV11-2 and TRBJ2-5; TRBD1, the table's D call, was not compared with the DNA. Germline V gives CDR1 SGHAT, CDR2 FQNNGV. 14 amino acids form the CDR3, both terminal residues included.

V and J are TRBV19 and TRBJ2-1; 9 nucleotides line up with TRBD2. With 1 base clipped from V and 5 bases from J, the junction kept 6 bases outside the gene matches. The CDR3 sequence is 16 residues long. CDR1 and CDR2 from the germline V gene are LNHDA and SQIVND (reference sequence). DNA of the CDR3: TGTGCCAGTAGTATAGTGCCCGCGGGAGGGAACAATGAGCAGTTCTTC. This gives the protein CASSIVPAGGNNEQFF.

This rearrangement joins TRBV20-1 to TRBJ1-5; D ambiguous. V lost 0 bases, J lost 5 bases, and 8 bases lay in between. The CDR3 runs to 13 residues. The germline CDR1 and CDR2 sequences are DFQATT and SNEGSKA (reference sequence). The DNA for the CDR3 is TGCAGTGCTAGAGACTTAGGTGATCAGCCCCAGCATTTT. Amino acid sequence: CSARDLGDQPQHF.